This TCR beta chain was observed in a study of blood T cell repertoires in COVID-19. Study overall: Samples taken during acute and convalescent COVID-19 were collected in the United States, Italy and Spain. Sources were T cells, B-cell-depleted T cells, or PBMCs; the material itself was cDNA or gDNA.

The data were produced by immunoSEQ multiplex PCR, yet TCRdb's version contains in-frame clones alone and is incomplete. In the table there are approximately 200,000 clones, roughly 80% of which are singletons. V shed 6 bases, J shed 5 bases, and the junction held 8 bases outside the gene matches. Germline V gene sequence: CDR1 MNHNY, CDR2 SVGAGI (reference sequence). CDR3 length equals 14 residues. The V call is TRBV6-6, the J call TRBJ1-1, with 8 bases matching TRBD1. Sequencing was performed on peripheral blood. The receptor was isolated from a woman of 80 years or more with COVID-19, enrolled during active disease. CDR3 nucleotide sequence: TGTGCCAGCAGCCAGGGACAGGTCTTTACTGAAGCTTTCTTT. It codes for CASSQGQVFTEAFF.